This TCR beta chain is drawn from a study of blood T cell repertoires in COVID-19. About the research overall: Samples came from the United States, Italy and Spain, spanning acute and convalescent COVID-19. The analysed material was cDNA or gDNA that came from T cells, B-cell-depleted T cells, or PBMCs.

V lost 0 bases, J lost 5 bases, and 5 bases stayed unmatched. The CDR3 has 15 residues. Germline V CDR1 and CDR2: GTSNPN, SVGIG (reference sequence). In the source study's methods: For nucleated cells, counts were estimated from reference gene primer amplification. The table came from immunoSEQ multiplex PCR; TCRdb's copy has only in-frame clones and leaves some out. V, J and clone size are those of that table, while D and trimming were read from the DNA. The repertoire holds around 220,000 clones, about 80% seen once, with under 5.5% in the top ten. Material for sequencing was peripheral blood. This chain joins TRBV30 and TRBJ2-7; 12 positions agree with TRBD1. The sequence came from a woman aged 80 or over with active or convalescent COVID-19. The CDR3 DNA is TGTGCCTGGAGTGTTGGGGGACAGGGGGCGGACGAGCAGTACTTC. It encodes CAWSVGGQGADEQYF.